This T cell receptor (beta chain) is from a study of identical twins. Study conclusions and caveats: Out-of-frame alpha sequences shared by twins showed excess low generation probability.

A few counts support this clonotype. Its cognate antigen is unknown. The CDR3 is 13 amino acids. Trimming removed 1 base at V and 5 bases at J, with 8 bases between. Germline V gene sequence: CDR1 MNHEY, CDR2 SMNVEV (reference sequence). TCRdb reprocessed the 5' RACE reads with MiXCR, giving one entry per CDR3 protein. The table records approximately 600,000 distinct CDR3 sequences, approximately 9.6% of them present only once. This sample was also put to use in a study of yellow fever vaccine responses in identical twins. In that study: Reportedly, the response of twins' T cells to the vaccine seemed partly convergent, partly personalized.

The V and J genes are TRBV27 and TRBJ2-5; D gene unclear. The source is a young woman in good health. The material sequenced was PBMCs. The CDR3 DNA reads TGTGCCAGCAGTTTATTTCCTCTGGAGACCCAGTACTTC. Translating gives CASSLFPLETQYF.